The source of this T cell receptor (beta chain) is a study of CD8 T cells in Susac syndrome. TEMRA cells were enriched by FACS, while CD8+ and CD4+ T cells were obtained through a negative isolation that was performed magnetically. An input of about 0.5 to 1 ug of RNA was subjected to reverse transcription using random hexamers. One entry per CDR3 protein results from TCRdb running MiXCR on the immunoSEQ multiplex PCR reads. Among tens of thousands of distinct CDR3 sequences listed, roughly nine tenths were seen once. This CDR3 spans 13 amino acids. V was cut by 3 bases and J by 5 bases, with 7 bases left in between. From germline, CDR1 is ENHRY and CDR2 SYGVKD. With respect to this clonotype: Its antigen is not known.

Points from the study as a whole: The relatively small number of individuals in the TCR sequencing and HLA analysis was acknowledged by the study.

The rearrangement links TRBV10-3 to TRBJ2-2; no clear D gene. What was sequenced was CD8+ T cells from PBMCs. The source is a human donor with multiple sclerosis. CDR3: CAISEDSTGELFF. The CDR3 coding sequence is TGTGCCATCAGTGAAGACTCAACCGGGGAGCTGTTTTTT.